This T cell receptor (beta chain) was documented in a study of blood T cells in healthy people across ages. A single count supports this clonotype. The antigen remains unidentified. Study results and limitations: What prevented conclusive comparison of naive and antigen-experienced cells was that PBMCs were unsorted. Investigators treated diversity estimates from one million T cells as underestimates.

A sample-barcoded 5' primer and a J-beta primer mix were used in a second PCR of about 6 to 12 cycles. MiXCR, applied by TCRdb to the 5' RACE reads, yields one record per CDR3 protein. Seen here are about 1.1 million distinct CDR3 sequences, roughly two fifths observed once, and the top ten hold around 14%. CDR1 is KGHDR, CDR2 SFDVKD, per germline. This CDR3 contains 13 residues. V lost 4 bases and J 4 bases, leaving 10 bases between the germline ends. V usage is TRBV24-1 and J usage is TRBJ2-7, with D possibly being TRBD1 (5 bases). The TCR comes from a man younger than 35 in good health. The sequencing sample was made of blood. The CDR3 protein is CATSESDRYEQYF. CDR3 bases: TGTGCCACCAGTGAGTCAGACAGATACGAGCAGTACTTC.